This T cell receptor beta chain was profiled in a study of T cell changes during pregnancy in multiple sclerosis (dated by TCRdb to 2018 to 2020). Study-wide context: Changes in the T cell repertoire over the course of pregnancy were examined in this study in women with multiple sclerosis.

On this clone itself: There is no known antigen for this receptor. Nothing much larger sits one base from this clone, and base qualities are not available.

Receptor libraries were prepared by the immunoSEQ multiplex PCR assay. TCRdb obtained this table from immuneACCESS and retained in-frame rearrangements with V and J assigned. These tables miss some clones; where compared with another copy, unresolved V genes account for less than half of the shortfall, and the remainder is unexplained. This sample holds 58,000 or so clones; approximately 92% were observed only once. The ten largest clones add up to around 2.3% of the sample. The germline V gene gives CDR1 as SGHDT and CDR2 as YYEEEE. Inclusive of the bounding cysteine and phenylalanine, the CDR3 is 15 residues long. The only DNA kept is the CDR3, 45 bases in frame from the first base. V is trimmed back by 3 bases and J by 0 bases, and the junction contains 3 bases that no gene match accounts for.

Sequencing used peripheral blood, obtained in the first trimester of pregnancy. The TCR sequence derives from a female donor with multiple sclerosis, enrolled in a pregnancy study. Rearrangement joined TRBV5-6 to TRBJ1-2, and TRBD1 aligns with 9 junction nucleotides. The CDR3 protein sequence reads: CASSSGQGSNYGYTF. The nucleotide sequence reads TGTGCCAGCAGCTCCGGACAGGGGTCTAACTATGGCTACACCTTC.